These 17 T cell receptor beta chains were all obtained from the same sample, sequenced in a study of sequential checkpoint blockade in melanoma (dated by TCRdb to the late 2010s). Libraries were made using the immunoSEQ multiplex PCR assay. Held by TCRdb, this immuneACCESS table contains in-frame sequences only and omits some clones. Under half of the omission traces to an unresolved V gene where checked; the cause of the rest is unknown. Here the sample has approximately 13,000 clones; 52% occur a single time. The ten largest clones take up around 15% of the sample. This sample's treatment or condition label indicates: randomized to nivolumab then ipilimumab (arm A) or the reverse (arm B). The sample was CD8+ T cells sorted from blood (inferred from file names), taken from a patient given nivolumab and ipilimumab in sequence. All receptors come from a human donor with melanoma.

The chain has TRBV15 and TRBJ1-2, with D perhaps matching TRBD1 (5 bases). CDR1 is LNHNV, CDR2 YYDKDF, per germline (reference sequence). With 5 bases removed from V and 0 bases from J, the gap between germline ends came to 13 bases. This CDR3 spans 15 amino acids. CDR3 nucleotides: TGTGCCACCAGCGACCGACAGATTTCTAACTATGGCTACACCTTC. This translates into CATSDRQISNYGYTF.

This chain uses TRBV5-6 with TRBJ1-1, with TRBD1 matching 8 bases. Trimming took 3 bases from V and 1 from J; bases not matched to a gene: 2. CDR1 is SGHDT and CDR2 is YYEEEE in the germline V gene. The CDR3 sequence is 14 residues long. The CDR3, as DNA: TGTGCCAGCAGCTGGGGGACAGGGAACACTGAAGCTTTCTTT. It specifies CASSWGTGNTEAFF.

The rearrangement uses TRBV30 and TRBJ2-1, with 11 nucleotides matching TRBD1. The CDR3 has 13 amino acids. The trim removed 2 bases at V and 9 bases at J, leaving 3 bases unmatched. Germline loops: CDR1 GTSNPN, CDR2 SVGIG (reference sequence). The CDR3 region has the DNA TGTGCCTGGAGTCGGACAGGGGGCGTTGAGCAGTTCTTC. The encoded protein is CAWSRTGGVEQFF.

This chain joins TRBV5-1 and TRBJ2-7; D unresolved. V shed 0 bases and J shed 1 base, with 5 bases lying between them. CDR3 length: 13 residues. In germline, CDR1 is SGHRS, CDR2 YFSETQ. The CDR3 coding sequence is TGCGCCAGCAGCTTGGGAGTGTCCTACGAGCAGTACTTC. Encoded protein: CASSLGVSYEQYF.

The chain employs TRBV15 and TRBJ2-1, with 12 bases that match TRBD2. V trimming: 5 bases; J trimming: 8 bases; junction bases outside the gene matches: 10. Germline CDR1 reads LNHNV; CDR2 reads YYDKDF (reference sequence). The CDR3 consists of 16 residues. The CDR3: CATSGPTSGSVDEQFF. Written as DNA, the CDR3 is TGTGCCACCAGCGGACCGACTAGCGGGAGTGTCGATGAGCAGTTCTTC. Together with reference TRBV15 and TRBJ2-1, the CDR3 gives the full variable domain: DAMVIQNPRYQVTQFGKPVTLSCSQTLNHNVMYWYQQKSSQAPKLLFHYYDKDFNNEADTPDNFQSRRPNTSFCFLDIRSPGLGDTAMYLCATSGPTSGSVDEQFFGPGTRLTVL.

V gene TRBV19 combines with J gene TRBJ1-1; the D is unclear. Trimming removed 8 bases at V and 5 bases at J, with 9 bases between. The germline gives CDR1 LNHDA, CDR2 SQIVND (reference sequence). This CDR3 has 11 residues. CDR3 sequence reads: CASLRGTEAFF. The CDR3, as DNA: TGTGCCAGTCTAAGAGGGACTGAAGCTTTCTTT.

V gene TRBV9 combines with J gene TRBJ1-2; 8 bases match TRBD1. The CDR3 spans 17 residues. The V gene's germline CDR1 is SGDLS and CDR2 YYNGEE. V lost 4 bases and J lost 3; bases outside the gene matches: 14. The chain's CDR3 is CASSPVGTGSFYYGYTF. The DNA for the CDR3 is TGTGCCAGCAGCCCTGTCGGGACAGGTAGTTTCTACTATGGCTACACCTTC.

The chain uses TRBV2 and TRBJ1-2; 7 positions match TRBD1. There are 18 residues in the CDR3. V shed 6 bases and J 1 base; nucleotides not matched to a gene: 17. Germline V lookup: CDR1 SNHLY, CDR2 FYNNEI. CDR3: CASSHSEGGRSFNYGYTF. DNA for the CDR3: TGTGCCAGCAGCCACTCCGAAGGGGGCAGATCCTTTAACTATGGCTACACCTTC.

This clone came up a few times. V usage is TRBV5-5 and J usage is TRBJ1-3; TRBD1 might be the D (6 bases). The length of the CDR3 is 14 residues. Trimming pared 0 bases from V and 4 bases from J, leaving 8 bases between. CDR1 is SGHKS and CDR2 is YYEKEE in the germline V gene (reference sequence). The CDR3 DNA sequence: TGTGCCAGCAGCTTGGCAGGGGCCGGAAACACCATATATTTT. Amino acid sequence: CASSLAGAGNTIYF.

This clone appeared a few times. V gene TRBV11-3 combines with J gene TRBJ2-2, with D possibly being TRBD2 (6 bases). The CDR3 runs 16 residues. CDR1 and CDR2 (germline): SGHNT, YENEEA. V was cut by 1 base and J by 5 bases, with 14 bases left in between. The CDR3: CASSLGTTSRTGELFF. The CDR3 DNA is TGTGCCAGCAGCTTAGGGACTACCTCCAGGACCGGGGAGCTGTTTTTT.

V is TRBV2 and J is TRBJ2-1, with 9 bases identical to TRBD1. The germline CDR1 and CDR2 sequences are SNHLY and FYNNEI. The CDR3 is 15 amino acids. V trimming: 6 bases; J trimming: 3 bases; junction bases outside the gene matches: 6. In DNA, the CDR3 is TGTGCCAGCAGACCGAGACAGGGGGACTACAATGAGCAGTTCTTC. Translation: CASRPRQGDYNEQFF.

The chain links TRBV6-4 to TRBJ2-1; 11 nucleotides agree with TRBD1. CDR1 and CDR2 (germline): MRHNA, SNTAGT. V gave up 9 bases and J gave up 9 bases; unmatched junction bases: 7. The CDR3 is made up of 13 amino acids. The DNA of the CDR3 is TGTGCCAGTGGTTGGACAGGGGGCGTTGAGCAGTTCTTC. It yields the protein CASGWTGGVEQFF.

The rearrangement uses TRBV7-9 and TRBJ2-2; D is unresolved. Germline V gene data show CDR1 as SEHNR and CDR2 as FQNEAQ (reference sequence). The CDR3 is 12 amino acids. V lost 8 bases, J lost 1 base, and 5 bases lay in between. As DNA, the CDR3 is TGTGCCAGCCTAGGGAACACCGGGGAGCTGTTTTTT. It is translated as CASLGNTGELFF. Full variable domain (missing parts from reference TRBV7-9 and TRBJ2-2): DTGVSQNPRHKITKRGQNVTFRCDPISEHNRLYWYRQTLGQGPEFLTYFQNEAQLEKSRLLSDRFSAERPKGSFSTLEIQRTEQGDSAMYLCASLGNTGELFFGEGSRLTVL.

This clone was detected ten times or more. The J gene is TRBJ2-5, the V gene TRBV9; D may be TRBD2 (7 bases). The germline V gene has CDR1 SGDLS and CDR2 YYNGEE. This CDR3 contains 17 residues. V was cut by 0 bases and J by 3 bases, with 18 bases left in between. CDR3 DNA: TGTGCCAGCAGCGTAGCAGGGAGGGGGGGCTTGGAAGAGACCCAGTACTTC. Protein sequence: CASSVAGRGGLEETQYF.

This clone was observed a single time. The chain uses TRBV5-6 and TRBJ2-3; possible D gene TRBD2, 7 bases. V lost 1 base and J lost 5, with 20 bases in between. CDR1 SGHDT and CDR2 YYEEEE come from the germline V gene. This CDR3 has 17 residues. Written as DNA, the CDR3 is TGTGCCAGCAGCTTGCAGGCCGGGGGGCCCCCTGGAGATACGCAGTATTTT. Translating it yields CASSLQAGGPPGDTQYF.

This clone showed up just once. CDR3: CASTTRASAYNEQFF. Here the CDR3 DNA reads TGTGCCAGCACTACACGGGCTAGCGCGTACAATGAGCAGTTCTTC. This chain uses TRBV5-5 with TRBJ2-1, with D perhaps matching TRBD2 (6 bases). V dropped 6 bases and J dropped 4 bases, with 17 bases sitting between them. This CDR3 region has 15 residues. Germline V gene lookup returns CDR1 SGHKS and CDR2 YYEKEE (reference sequence). Full variable domain (rest looked up from reference TRBV5-5 and TRBJ2-1): DAGVTQSPTHLIKTRGQQVTLRCSPISGHKSVSWYQQVLGQGPQFIFQYYEKEERGRGNFPDRFSARQFPNYSSELNVNALLLGDSALYLCASTTRASAYNEQFFGPGTRLTVL.

This clone is labeled medium-sized. For the CDR3, the DNA is TGTGCCAGCAGTTTATTGGGGATGGGAGGCACTGAAGCTTTCTTT. It codes for CASSLLGMGGTEAFF. V usage is TRBV28 and J usage is TRBJ1-1; the D is unclear. This CDR3 region has 15 residues. V lost 1 base and J 4 bases, leaving 13 bases between the germline ends. In germline, CDR1 is MDHEN, CDR2 SYDVKM.